What follows describes a single TCR beta chain. Per the study methods: Estimation of nucleated cell counts relied on the amplification of reference gene primers. Repertoires were generated with immunoSEQ multiplex PCR, while TCRdb's copy carries only in-frame clones and drops some. V and J calls and clone size are given by that table; D and trimming were obtained from the DNA. The table records fewer than 85,000 clones, 90% to 95% of them present only once. The sample is drawn from a study of blood T cell repertoires in COVID-19. Background on the study: Sample material is recorded as cDNA or gDNA derived from T cells, B-cell-depleted T cells, or PBMCs.

The CDR3 is 15 amino acids. From germline, CDR1 is MNHEY and CDR2 SVGEGT. V dropped 0 bases and J dropped 7 bases, with 15 bases sitting between them. The TCR sequence derives from a human donor in a cohort sampled during active COVID-19. The chain joins TRBV6-2 or TRBV6-3 to TRBJ1-2; D is undetermined. The sequencing input was peripheral blood. CDR3 loop: CASSYSTRVSGGYTF. In DNA form, the CDR3 reads TGTGCCAGCAGTTACTCCACGAGGGTGTCGGGTGGCTACACCTTC.